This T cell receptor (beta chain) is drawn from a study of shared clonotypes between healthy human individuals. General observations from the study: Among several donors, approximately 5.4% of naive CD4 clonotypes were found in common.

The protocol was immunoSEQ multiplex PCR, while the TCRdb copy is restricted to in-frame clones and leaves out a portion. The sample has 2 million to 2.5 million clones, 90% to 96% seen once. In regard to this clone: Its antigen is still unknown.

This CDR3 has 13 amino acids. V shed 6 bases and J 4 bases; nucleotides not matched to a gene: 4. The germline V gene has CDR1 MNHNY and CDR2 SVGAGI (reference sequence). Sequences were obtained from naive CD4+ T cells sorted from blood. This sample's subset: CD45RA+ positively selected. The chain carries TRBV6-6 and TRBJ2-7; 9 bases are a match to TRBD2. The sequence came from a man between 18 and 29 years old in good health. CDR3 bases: TGTGCCAGCAGAGCGGGGGGTGGGTACGAGCAGTACTTC. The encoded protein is CASRAGGGYEQYF.